This TCR beta chain was sequenced in a study of T-cell reconstitution after alpha-beta-depleted transplantation in children. TCRbeta library preparation incorporated unique molecular identifiers. TCRdb used MiXCR to reprocess the PCR reads, holding one entry per CDR3 protein. The sample carries about 300,000 distinct CDR3 sequences, 6% to 10% recorded once. This clonotype was observed many times. Its antigen remains unknown. Study-wide results and caveats: Diversity and T-cell counts at one year after transplant derived mostly from new T cells.

There are 15 residues in the CDR3. CDR1 and CDR2 (germline): MNHEY, SVGEGT. With 6 bases clipped from V and 0 bases from J, the junction kept 2 bases outside the gene matches. J is TRBJ2-2 and V is TRBV6-2 or TRBV6-3; 9 nucleotides align to TRBD1. The source was peripheral blood, collected 360 days after TCRalphabeta/CD19-depleted stem cell transplant. This sequence originates from a female patient younger than 10 who had a stem cell transplant for Fanconi anemia, so the T cells may come from the graft donor. The CDR3 loop reads CASSRQGANTGELFF. The CDR3 DNA reads TGTGCCAGCAGCCGACAGGGGGCGAACACCGGGGAGCTGTTTTTT.